The clone carrying this T cell receptor beta chain came up many times. Its antigen is as yet unknown. The diagnoses drew upon clinical symptoms, serum thyroxine and TRAb, thyroid ultrasound and orbital computed tomography. These data come from a study of T cells in Graves' hyperthyroidism and ophthalmopathy. The CDR3 covers 15 residues. Trimming left V 5 bases short and J 9 bases short, with 21 bases between. Germline CDR1 is LGHDT and CDR2 is YNNKEL (reference sequence). From RNA transcripts, TCR beta CDR3 regions were amplified. Initially, a first-round RT-PCR of the TCR CDR3 employed the HTBI primer set. MiXCR was run by TCRdb on the multiplex PCR reads, yielding one entry per CDR3 protein. The sample carries around 500,000 distinct CDR3 sequences, about 15% recorded once. Study findings and constraints: Blood held most thyroid clonotypes expanded above 0.001 frequency.

The TCR was taken from a woman aged 40 to 50 with Graves' hyperthyroidism. The V and J genes are TRBV3-1 and TRBJ2-3; perhaps TRBD1 as D (6 bases). The sequenced material came from blood. CDR3 loop: CASSDRTRGRGTQYF. CDR3 bases: TGTGCCAGCAGCGATAGGACCAGGGGTAGGGGCACGCAGTATTTT.